Following are 26 T cell receptor beta chains from one sample sequenced in a study of blood T cell repertoires in COVID-19. TCRdb keeps only in-frame clones here, not all; method: immunoSEQ multiplex PCR. This sample yields hundreds of thousands of clones, of which 70% to 85% are seen a single time; nearly 9% belongs to the top ten. Source material: peripheral blood. The receptors here all came from a man at least 80 years old with acute or convalescent COVID-19.

The chain recombines TRBV5-1 with TRBJ1-1, with TRBD1 matching 9 bases. CDR1 and CDR2 (germline): SGHRS, YFSETQ. Trimming took 3 bases from V and 5 from J; bases not matched to a gene: 14. The CDR3 sequence is 17 residues long. CDR3 coding DNA: TGCGCCAGCAGCTGGGATGTCCGGGACAGGGTAAGGACTGAAGCTTTCTTT. Its translation is CASSWDVRDRVRTEAFF. The complete variable domain, with remaining parts taken from reference TRBV5-1 and TRBJ1-1, reads KAGVTQTPRYLIKTRGQQVTLSCSPISGHRSVSWYQQTPGQGLQFLFEYFSETQRNKGNFPGRFSGRQFSNSRSEMNVSTLELGDSALYLCASSWDVRDRVRTEAFFGQGTRLTVV.

The chain is built from TRBV7-8 and TRBJ2-7; 9 nucleotides match TRBD1. This CDR3 contains 15 residues. V was clipped by 5 bases and J by 1 base; unmatched bases: 6. Germline loops: CDR1 SGHVS, CDR2 FQNEAQ. The CDR3 bases are TGTGCCAGCAGCCCTCAGGGACAGGGATCCTACGAGCAGTACTTC. It translates to CASSPQGQGSYEQYF.

V usage is TRBV9 and J usage is TRBJ2-7, with 8 bases aligning to TRBD2. The germline gives CDR1 SGDLS, CDR2 YYNGEE. The CDR3 loop spans 17 amino acids. Germline trimming cut 4 bases from V and 0 bases from J; bases unmatched to any gene: 12. CDR3 loop: CASSNRDGGASSYEQYF. For the CDR3, the DNA is TGTGCCAGCAGCAATCGAGACGGGGGGGCGAGCTCCTACGAGCAGTACTTC.

CDR3 bases: TGTGCCACCAGCCCCCGGGATCAGCCCCAGCATTTT. This translates into CATSPRDQPQHF. The J gene is TRBJ1-5, the V gene TRBV15; D is uncertain. The CDR3 loop spans 12 amino acids. V was clipped by 5 bases and J by 5 bases, with 7 bases between them. Germline V CDR1 and CDR2: LNHNV, YYDKDF (reference sequence). Looking up the rest from reference TRBV15 and TRBJ1-5 gives the full variable domain: DAMVIQNPRYQVTQFGKPVTLSCSQTLNHNVMYWYQQKSSQAPKLLFHYYDKDFNNEADTPDNFQSRRPNTSFCFLDIRSPGLGDTAMYLCATSPRDQPQHFGDGTRLSIL.

This clone was counted a single time. The gene calls are TRBV10-3 and TRBJ1-2; the D gene is possibly TRBD1 (6 bases). V lost 6 bases to trimming and J lost 0 bases, with 29 bases between them. The germline CDR1 and CDR2 sequences are ENHRY and SYGVKD. The CDR3 sequence is 20 residues long. As DNA, the CDR3 is TGTGCCATCAGGGGACCCACCGGAGAAACAGGGTATTTCACTAACTATGGCTACACCTTC. Its protein is CAIRGPTGETGYFTNYGYTF.

The chain recombines TRBV7-9 with TRBJ2-7; TRBD1 matches at 9 bases. The CDR3 is made up of 17 amino acids. The germline V gene has CDR1 SEHNR and CDR2 FQNEAQ (reference sequence). The V and J ends lost 4 bases and 1 base, in that order; junction bases with no gene match: 11. CDR3 DNA sequence: TGTGCCAGCAGCTCGGCCCCGGGACAGGGTCCATCCTACGAGCAGTACTTC. Its protein is CASSSAPGQGPSYEQYF.

The chain uses TRBV5-6 and TRBJ1-2; D uncertain. The germline V gene encodes CDR1 SGHDT and CDR2 YYEEEE. Trimming shortened V by 2 bases and J by 1 base, and 6 bases separated the two germline ends. This CDR3 has 13 residues. CDR3 loop: CASSFYGNYGYTF. In DNA, the CDR3 is TGTGCCAGCAGCTTCTACGGTAACTATGGCTACACCTTC.

The rearrangement uses TRBV5-8 and TRBJ1-5; D not resolved. CDR1 is SGHTS, CDR2 YDEGEE, per germline. The CDR3 sequence is 18 residues long. The V and J ends lost 0 bases and 0 bases respectively, with 16 bases between them. The CDR3 bases are TGTGCCAGCAGCTTGGGAGCGGCGGGAACTTATAGCAATCAGCCCCAGCATTTT. Protein: CASSLGAAGTYSNQPQHF.

This chain joins TRBV11-2 and TRBJ2-7; D is possibly TRBD1 (6 bases). This CDR3 region has 14 residues. The germline V gene encodes CDR1 SGHAT and CDR2 FQNNGV. Trimming stripped 5 bases from V and 7 bases from J, with 18 bases between. DNA for the CDR3: TGTGCCAGCAGCCTCCCGGGACACGGCGAAGAGCAGTACTTC. Protein product: CASSLPGHGEEQYF.

The chain employs TRBV7-8 and TRBJ2-7, with 8 bases lining up with TRBD1. CDR1 and CDR2 (germline): SGHVS, FQNEAQ. The CDR3 runs to 14 residues. V was clipped by 1 base and J by 5 bases; unmatched bases: 4. CDR3 residues: CASSLGRTGNEQYF. The CDR3 nucleotides are TGTGCCAGCAGCTTAGGCCGGACAGGGAACGAGCAGTACTTC.

This clone appeared a few times. The chain employs TRBV11-2 and TRBJ2-5; D call uncertain. CDR1 and CDR2 (germline): SGHAT, FQNNGV. CDR3 length: 14 residues. V was pared by 3 bases and J by 0 bases, with 8 bases between. CDR3 nucleotide sequence: TGTGCCAGCAGCTTGTCTAGTCACCAAGAGACCCAGTACTTC. The encoded protein is CASSLSSHQETQYF.

V usage is TRBV27 and J usage is TRBJ2-7, with D unclear. Germline V gene data show CDR1 as MNHEY and CDR2 as SMNVEV (reference sequence). V shed 0 bases and J shed 0 bases, with 15 bases lying between them. This CDR3 is 17 amino acids long. In nucleotides, the CDR3 is TGTGCCAGCAGTTTATCGCAACCTGGCGGTAGCTCCTACGAGCAGTACTTC. This translates into CASSLSQPGGSSYEQYF.

This rearrangement joins TRBV24-1 to TRBJ2-2; weak D call: TRBD2 (7 bases). Germline values: CDR1 KGHDR, CDR2 SFDVKD. This CDR3 has 13 residues. Trimming left V 9 bases short and J 4 bases short, with 11 bases between. Written as DNA, the CDR3 is TGTGCCACCGGCGGGGGCCTCACCGGGGAGCTGTTTTTT. Translating gives CATGGGLTGELFF.

This chain uses TRBV2 with TRBJ2-1; 7 nucleotides agree with TRBD2. Germline loops: CDR1 SNHLY, CDR2 FYNNEI. The CDR3 runs to 15 residues. Trimming removed 8 bases from V and 3 bases from J; junction bases left unmatched: 10. CDR3 loop: CASALNGGNYNEQFF. CDR3 DNA: TGTGCCAGCGCCCTGAACGGGGGGAACTACAATGAGCAGTTCTTC.

The CDR3 coding sequence is TGTGCCAGCAGCCCCCTAGGGACAGGGGTGAAGACTAATGAAAAACTGTTTTTT. This gives the protein CASSPLGTGVKTNEKLFF. V usage is TRBV3-1 (or the pseudogene TRBV3-2) and J usage is TRBJ1-4; TRBD1 matches at 10 bases. From germline, CDR1 is LGHDT and CDR2 YNNKEL (reference sequence). The CDR3 is 18 amino acids. J was trimmed by 2 bases and V by 4 bases; bases with no gene match: 10.

V usage is TRBV28 and J usage is TRBJ2-7; perhaps TRBD2 as D (6 bases). The CDR3 is 13 residues long. Trimming took 2 bases from V and 6 from J, leaving 11 bases between them. The germline CDR1 and CDR2 sequences are MDHEN and SYDVKM. The CDR3 DNA reads as TGTGCCAGCAGTTTAGGGAGGATGGGCGAGCAGTACTTC. Translating gives CASSLGRMGEQYF.

The rearrangement joins TRBV19 to TRBJ1-5, with D maybe TRBD1 (6 bases). The CDR3 length is 17 residues. V lost 2 bases and J 0 bases, leaving 14 bases between the germline ends. CDR1 is LNHDA, CDR2 SQIVND, per germline (reference sequence). The CDR3 DNA reads as TGTGCCAGTAGTATAACCAGGGGACCTAATAGCAATCAGCCCCAGCATTTT. Residues: CASSITRGPNSNQPQHF.

This clone turned up a few times. The sample has other DNA sequences that encode this CDR3 too. The rearrangement joins TRBV6-5 to TRBJ2-7; TRBD1 matches 7 bases. The germline V gene has CDR1 MNHEY and CDR2 SVGAGI. CDR3 size: 14 residues. The V gene end was trimmed by 7 bases and the J gene end by 0 bases; junction bases not matched to a gene: 6. The DNA for the CDR3 is TGTGCCAGCACTAGAGACAGGGTCTCCTACGAGCAGTACTTC. Translated: CASTRDRVSYEQYF.

The chain couples TRBV25-1 to TRBJ1-2; maybe TRBD1 (5 bases). Germline-derived CDR1 and CDR2 are MGHDK and SYGVNS. The CDR3 length is 15 residues. The V gene lost 4 bases and the J gene lost 3 bases, with 15 bases spanning the gap. CDR3 bases: TGTGCCAGCAGTGTCGCGGGGGGGTTGGACTATGGCTACACCTTC. Encoded protein: CASSVAGGLDYGYTF.

V and J are TRBV2 and TRBJ2-6; D is possibly TRBD1 (5 bases). The length of the CDR3 is 17 residues. V shed 5 bases and J shed 2 bases, with 16 bases lying between them. Germline V CDR1 and CDR2: SNHLY, FYNNEI. This CDR3 is CASSPRSTTAGANVLTF. The CDR3 DNA is TGTGCCAGCAGTCCTCGAAGCACGACAGCTGGGGCCAACGTCCTGACTTTC.

This chain joins TRBV15 and TRBJ1-6; the D gene is possibly TRBD1 (6 bases). Between the trimmed V and J ends, which lost 1 base and 10 bases, there was a span of 20 bases. The CDR3 totals 17 residues. Germline-derived CDR1 and CDR2 are LNHNV and YYDKDF (reference sequence). CDR3 sequence: CATSRGGLGRGGSPLHF. For the CDR3, the DNA is TGTGCCACCAGCAGAGGAGGTCTCGGCAGGGGCGGATCACCCCTCCACTTT.

The V and J genes are TRBV27 and TRBJ2-7, with no clear D. This CDR3 is built from 11 residues. Trimming stripped 6 bases from V and 6 bases from J, with 9 bases between. CDR1 and CDR2 (germline): MNHEY, SMNVEV (reference sequence). The DNA of the CDR3 is TGTGCCAGCAGGAGGCTTTTCGAGCAGTACTTC. Translated: CASRRLFEQYF.

This rearrangement joins TRBV24-1 to TRBJ1-2; 7 positions match TRBD1. Germline V CDR1 and CDR2: KGHDR, SFDVKD. Germline trimming cut 5 bases from V and 5 bases from J; bases unmatched to any gene: 4. The CDR3 is made up of 13 amino acids. CDR3 DNA sequence: TGTGCCACCAGTGCCCCGACAGGGTATGGCTACACCTTC. Protein product: CATSAPTGYGYTF.

The chain carries TRBV24-1 and TRBJ2-3; tentatively, D is TRBD2 (6 bases). The germline CDR1 and CDR2 sequences are KGHDR and SFDVKD. V dropped 4 bases and J dropped 0 bases, with 13 bases sitting between them. The CDR3 consists of 16 residues. This chain's CDR3 is CATSDSFGGSTDTQYF. The CDR3, as DNA: TGTGCCACCAGTGACTCCTTCGGGGGAAGCACAGATACGCAGTATTTT.

The rearrangement joins TRBV25-1 to TRBJ2-1; 9 bases agree with TRBD1. The germline V gene has CDR1 MGHDK and CDR2 SYGVNS. The V and J ends lost 2 bases and 12 bases, in that order; junction bases with no gene match: 5. There are 13 residues in the CDR3. This chain's CDR3 is CASSEPTGGWQFF. The CDR3 coding sequence is TGTGCCAGCAGTGAACCGACAGGGGGGTGGCAGTTCTTC.

The gene calls are TRBV2 and TRBJ1-5, with TRBD1 matching 9 bases. Germline CDR1 and CDR2: SNHLY and FYNNEI. This CDR3 is built from 16 residues. After removal of 3 bases from V and 7 bases from J, the junction contained 10 bases not matched to a gene. The CDR3 DNA is TGTGCCAGCAGTGATCGCGGGACAGGGAGACAACAGCCCCAGCATTTT. Translation: CASSDRGTGRQQPQHF.